This T cell receptor (beta chain) comes out of a study of blood T cells in healthy people across ages. General study points: Unsorted PBMC input precluded a conclusive naive versus antigen-experienced comparison.

Isolating PBMCs gave at least 7 million of these cells per sample. Trimming took 4 bases from V and 0 from J, leaving 13 bases between them. This CDR3 is 16 amino acids long. Germline lookup yields CDR1 SEHNR and CDR2 FQNEAQ (reference sequence). Remarks on this clonotype: Its antigen is not known.

PCR was performed a second time for about 7 to 11 cycles using a sample-barcoded 5' primer and a J-beta primer mix. A single record per CDR3 protein comes from TCRdb applying MiXCR to the 5' RACE reads. Of around 790,000 distinct CDR3 sequences detected, 40% to 50% appear once; the ten largest clones hold roughly 19%. The chain is built from TRBV7-9 and TRBJ1-3; unclear D gene. This receptor was identified in a man aged 60 to 69 in good health. The sequencing sample was made of blood. The CDR3 bases are TGTGCCAGCAGCTCCTTCGGAGGAAGCTCTGGAAACACCATATATTTT. As protein: CASSSFGGSSGNTIYF.